These T cell receptor beta chains were read from a single sample in a study of cytomegalovirus exposure and HLA in healthy donors. Measured with immunoSEQ multiplex PCR; TCRdb has only the in-frame clones, and not every one. The top ten clones hold about 2.7% of a sample with approximately 150,000 clones, roughly 84% of them seen once. Sequencing was done on a sample of PBMCs. The receptors shown here come from a man aged 25-45 years in good health and CMV-seropositive. Both conserved end residues are part of each CDR3. D genes are given only for firm matches. The listing skips clone size in some rows; elsewhere it reads once, few, many or a size class.

v_call: TRBV28; d_call: NA; j_call: TRBJ1-1; clone_size: few; cdr3_nt: TGTGCCACCCAAAGCGGGTCCTCTGAAGCTTTCTTT; cdr3_aa: CATQSGSSEAFF
v_call: TRBV19; d_call: TRBD2; j_call: TRBJ2-1; clone_size: NA; cdr3_nt: TGTGCCAGTAGTCGTACTAGCGGGAGCCTCAATGAGCAGTTCTTC; cdr3_aa: CASSRTSGSLNEQFF
v_call: TRBV5-1; d_call: TRBD2; j_call: TRBJ2-2; clone_size: NA; cdr3_nt: TGCGCCAGCAGGCCTCTAGCGGGAGCTAGCACCGGGGAGCTGTTTTTT; cdr3_aa: CASRPLAGASTGELFF
v_call: TRBV5-8; d_call: NA; j_call: TRBJ1-5; clone_size: NA; cdr3_nt: TGTGCCAGCAGCTTAGAGGGTCCTGATAGCAATCAGCCCCAGCATTTT; cdr3_aa: CASSLEGPDSNQPQHF
v_call: TRBV11-3; d_call: NA; j_call: TRBJ2-5; clone_size: few; cdr3_nt: TGTGCCAGCAGCGCTGGAACTAGCTTCCAAGAGACCCAGTACTTC; cdr3_aa: CASSAGTSFQETQYF
v_call: TRBV27; d_call: NA; j_call: TRBJ2-7; clone_size: once; cdr3_nt: TGTGCCAGCAGTTTAAGGGGGGAGGGCTACGAGCAGTACTTC; cdr3_aa: CASSLRGEGYEQYF
v_call: TRBV5-6; d_call: TRBD2; j_call: TRBJ2-1; clone_size: NA; cdr3_nt: TGTGCCAGCAGCTTGGTGGGAGGGTACAATGAGCAGTTCTTC; cdr3_aa: CASSLVGGYNEQFF
v_call: TRBV5-4; d_call: TRBD2; j_call: TRBJ2-3; clone_size: NA; cdr3_nt: TGTGCCAGCAGCCCAGGACTAGCGGGAGTAGCAGATACGCAGTATTTT; cdr3_aa: CASSPGLAGVADTQYF
v_call: TRBV6-6; d_call: NA; j_call: TRBJ1-1; clone_size: NA; cdr3_nt: TGTGCCAGCAGTTACTCACGGGACACTGAAGCTTTCTTT; cdr3_aa: CASSYSRDTEAFF
v_call: TRBV4-1; d_call: TRBD1; j_call: TRBJ1-4; clone_size: NA; cdr3_nt: TGCGCCAGCAGCCAAGATGGGGACAGGACTAATGAAAAACTGTTTTTT; cdr3_aa: CASSQDGDRTNEKLFF
v_call: TRBV10-3; d_call: NA; j_call: TRBJ1-2; clone_size: NA; cdr3_nt: TGTGCCATCAGCATGGGACAACTGTATGGCTACACCTTC; cdr3_aa: CAISMGQLYGYTF
v_call: TRBV4-3; d_call: TRBD2; j_call: TRBJ2-3; clone_size: NA; cdr3_nt: TGCGCCAGCAGCCAGGGGCTAGCGGGATCTAGCACAGATACGCAGTATTTT; cdr3_aa: CASSQGLAGSSTDTQYF
v_call: TRBV9; d_call: NA; j_call: TRBJ1-1; clone_size: few; cdr3_nt: TGTGCCAGCAGCGTAGGCAGGGAGAACACTGAAGCTTTCTTT; cdr3_aa: CASSVGRENTEAFF
v_call: TRBV9; d_call: TRBD2; j_call: TRBJ2-1; clone_size: NA; cdr3_nt: TGTGCCAGCAGCGTAGATAGCGGGGTATACAATGAGCAGTTCTTC; cdr3_aa: CASSVDSGVYNEQFF
v_call: TRBV5-4; d_call: TRBD2; j_call: TRBJ2-1; clone_size: NA; cdr3_nt: TGTGCCAGCAGCTTGGGGAACATTATAGCGGGAGGGAACGGGAATGAGCAGTTCTTC; cdr3_aa: CASSLGNIIAGGNGNEQFF
v_call: TRBV1; d_call: NA; j_call: TRBJ2-1; clone_size: NA; cdr3_nt: TGCACCAGCAGGTTACCGGGACTGGGAAAGAGTAACAATGAGCAGTTCTTC; cdr3_aa: CTSRLPGLGKSNNEQFF
v_call: TRBV5-5; d_call: TRBD1; j_call: TRBJ1-2; clone_size: NA; cdr3_nt: TGTGCCAGCAGCTTGGTACAGGGGAGAGACGGCTACACCTTC; cdr3_aa: CASSLVQGRDGYTF
v_call: TRBV7-2; d_call: TRBD1; j_call: TRBJ2-3; clone_size: NA; cdr3_nt: TGTGCCAGCAGCCCTACAGGGGGAGATACGCAGTATTTT; cdr3_aa: CASSPTGGDTQYF
v_call: TRBV28; d_call: NA; j_call: TRBJ1-1; clone_size: NA; cdr3_nt: TGTGCCAGCAGTTTCACAGAATCCGGTGCTTTCTTT; cdr3_aa: CASSFTESGAFF
v_call: TRBV7-2; d_call: NA; j_call: TRBJ2-5; clone_size: once; cdr3_nt: TGTGCCAGCAGTTTCGGCCGGGACTCCCCTGGGACCCAGTACTTC; cdr3_aa: CASSFGRDSPGTQYF
v_call: TRBV5-8; d_call: TRBD1; j_call: TRBJ1-2; clone_size: NA; cdr3_nt: TGTGCCAGCACCCCCGGGGACAGGGGGCGCCGAGGCTACACCTTC; cdr3_aa: CASTPGDRGRRGYTF
v_call: TRBV27; d_call: NA; j_call: TRBJ1-6; clone_size: NA; cdr3_nt: TGTGCCAGCAGTTTAGGCTCGTCCAGGCTTTCACCCCTCCACTTT; cdr3_aa: CASSLGSSRLSPLHF
v_call: TRBV15; d_call: TRBD2; j_call: TRBJ2-3; clone_size: NA; cdr3_nt: TGTGCCACCAGCAGAGACGTTGGCGGGAGTGGAGATACGCAGTATTTT; cdr3_aa: CATSRDVGGSGDTQYF
v_call: TRBV5-5; d_call: TRBD2; j_call: TRBJ2-1; clone_size: few; cdr3_nt: TGTGCCAGCAGCTGGCGCGGGAGTACCCATGAGCAGTTCTTC; cdr3_aa: CASSWRGSTHEQFF
v_call: TRBV7-8; d_call: NA; j_call: TRBJ1-2; clone_size: NA; cdr3_nt: TGTGCCAGCAGCTTAGCGACAGCCCTCTATGGCTACACCTTC; cdr3_aa: CASSLATALYGYTF
v_call: TRBV2; d_call: NA; j_call: TRBJ1-5; clone_size: few; cdr3_nt: TGTGCCAGCAGGGGGCAGGCCAATCAGCCCCAGCATTTT; cdr3_aa: CASRGQANQPQHF
v_call: TRBV6-5; d_call: NA; j_call: TRBJ1-5; clone_size: few; cdr3_nt: TGTGCCAGCACCCCAGGCTACAATCAGCCCCAGCATTTT; cdr3_aa: CASTPGYNQPQHF
v_call: TRBV11-2; d_call: NA; j_call: TRBJ2-7; clone_size: NA; cdr3_nt: TGTGCCAGCAGCGATCAGGTCGAGCAGTACTTC; cdr3_aa: CASSDQVEQYF
v_call: TRBV19; d_call: NA; j_call: TRBJ1-2; clone_size: NA; cdr3_nt: TGTGCCAGTAGTATAGACAGGATTTATGGCTACACCTTC; cdr3_aa: CASSIDRIYGYTF